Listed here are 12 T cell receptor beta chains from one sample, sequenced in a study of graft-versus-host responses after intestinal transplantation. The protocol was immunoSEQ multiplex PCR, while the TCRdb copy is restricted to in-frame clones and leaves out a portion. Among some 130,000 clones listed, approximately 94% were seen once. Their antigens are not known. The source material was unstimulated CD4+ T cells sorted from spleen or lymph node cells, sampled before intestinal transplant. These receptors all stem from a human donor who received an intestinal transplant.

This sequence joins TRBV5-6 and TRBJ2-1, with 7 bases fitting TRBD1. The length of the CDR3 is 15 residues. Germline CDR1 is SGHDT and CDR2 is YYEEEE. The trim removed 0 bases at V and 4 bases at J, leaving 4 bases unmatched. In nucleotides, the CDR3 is TGTGCCAGCAGCTTGGGAGACAGGGAGTACAATGAGCAGTTCTTC. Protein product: CASSLGDREYNEQFF.

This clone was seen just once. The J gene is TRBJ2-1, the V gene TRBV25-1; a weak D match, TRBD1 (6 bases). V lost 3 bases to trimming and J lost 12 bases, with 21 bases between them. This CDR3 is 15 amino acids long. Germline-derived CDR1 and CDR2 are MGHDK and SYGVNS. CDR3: CASSDAGTPDRRQFF. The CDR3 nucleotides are TGTGCCAGCAGTGATGCAGGGACACCGGATCGACGGCAGTTCTTC.

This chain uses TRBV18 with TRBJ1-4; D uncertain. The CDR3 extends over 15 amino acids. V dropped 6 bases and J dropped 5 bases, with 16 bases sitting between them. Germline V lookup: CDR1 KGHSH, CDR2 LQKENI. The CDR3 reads CASSLVSDPNEKLFF. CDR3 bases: TGTGCCAGCTCCCTCGTCTCAGACCCCAATGAAAAACTGTTTTTT.

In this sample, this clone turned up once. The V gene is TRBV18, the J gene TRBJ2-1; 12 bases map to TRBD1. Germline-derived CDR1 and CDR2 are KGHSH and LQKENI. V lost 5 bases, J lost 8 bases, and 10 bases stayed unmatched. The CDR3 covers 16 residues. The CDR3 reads CASSVLPGQGAHEQFF. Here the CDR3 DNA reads TGTGCCAGCTCAGTATTGCCGGGACAGGGGGCCCATGAGCAGTTCTTC.

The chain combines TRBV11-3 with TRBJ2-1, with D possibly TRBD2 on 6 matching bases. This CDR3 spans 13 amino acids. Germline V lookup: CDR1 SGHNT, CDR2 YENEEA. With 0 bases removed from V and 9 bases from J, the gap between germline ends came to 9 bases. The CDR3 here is CASSLEGGGEQFF. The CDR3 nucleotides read TGTGCCAGCAGCTTAGAGGGGGGAGGTGAGCAGTTCTTC.

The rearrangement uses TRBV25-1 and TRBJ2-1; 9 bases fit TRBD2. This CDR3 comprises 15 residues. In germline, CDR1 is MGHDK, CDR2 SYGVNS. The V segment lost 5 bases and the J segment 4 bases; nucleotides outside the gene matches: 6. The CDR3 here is CASSPQRGVYNEQFF. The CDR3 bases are TGTGCCAGCAGTCCACAGCGGGGGGTTTACAATGAGCAGTTCTTC.

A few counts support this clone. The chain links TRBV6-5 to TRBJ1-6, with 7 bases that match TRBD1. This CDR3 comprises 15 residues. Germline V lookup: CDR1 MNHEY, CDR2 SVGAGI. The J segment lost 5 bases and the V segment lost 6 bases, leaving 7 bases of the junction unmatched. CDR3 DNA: TGTGCCAGCAGCCCAGGACAGGCGAATAATTCACCCCTCCACTTT. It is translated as CASSPGQANNSPLHF.

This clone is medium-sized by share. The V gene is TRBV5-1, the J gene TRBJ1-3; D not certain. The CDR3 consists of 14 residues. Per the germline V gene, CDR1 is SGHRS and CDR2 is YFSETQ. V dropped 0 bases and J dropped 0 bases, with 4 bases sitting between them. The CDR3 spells CASSLGNSGNTIYF. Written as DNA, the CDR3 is TGCGCCAGCAGCTTGGGGAACTCTGGAAACACCATATATTTT.

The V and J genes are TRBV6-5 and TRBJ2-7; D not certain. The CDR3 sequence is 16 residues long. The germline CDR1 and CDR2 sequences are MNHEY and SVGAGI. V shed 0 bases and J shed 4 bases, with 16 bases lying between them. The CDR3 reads CASSYSTSRWEYEQYF. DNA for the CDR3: TGTGCCAGCAGTTACTCGACCTCCCGTTGGGAATACGAGCAGTACTTC.

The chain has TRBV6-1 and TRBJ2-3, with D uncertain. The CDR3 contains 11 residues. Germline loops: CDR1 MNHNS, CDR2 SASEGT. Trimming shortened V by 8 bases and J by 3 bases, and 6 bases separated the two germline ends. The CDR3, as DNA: TGTGCCAGCGGATTAACAGATACGCAGTATTTT. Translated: CASGLTDTQYF.

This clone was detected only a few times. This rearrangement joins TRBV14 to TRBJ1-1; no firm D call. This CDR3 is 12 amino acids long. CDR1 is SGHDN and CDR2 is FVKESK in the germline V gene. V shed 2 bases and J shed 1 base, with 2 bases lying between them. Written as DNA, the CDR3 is TGTGCCAGCAGCCAACAGAACACTGAAGCTTTCTTT. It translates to CASSQQNTEAFF.

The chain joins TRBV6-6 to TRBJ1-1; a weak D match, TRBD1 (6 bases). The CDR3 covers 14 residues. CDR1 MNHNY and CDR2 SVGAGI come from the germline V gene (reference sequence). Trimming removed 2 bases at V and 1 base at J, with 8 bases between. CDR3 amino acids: CASSYPGANTEAFF. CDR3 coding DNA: TGTGCCAGCAGTTACCCAGGGGCGAACACTGAAGCTTTCTTT.